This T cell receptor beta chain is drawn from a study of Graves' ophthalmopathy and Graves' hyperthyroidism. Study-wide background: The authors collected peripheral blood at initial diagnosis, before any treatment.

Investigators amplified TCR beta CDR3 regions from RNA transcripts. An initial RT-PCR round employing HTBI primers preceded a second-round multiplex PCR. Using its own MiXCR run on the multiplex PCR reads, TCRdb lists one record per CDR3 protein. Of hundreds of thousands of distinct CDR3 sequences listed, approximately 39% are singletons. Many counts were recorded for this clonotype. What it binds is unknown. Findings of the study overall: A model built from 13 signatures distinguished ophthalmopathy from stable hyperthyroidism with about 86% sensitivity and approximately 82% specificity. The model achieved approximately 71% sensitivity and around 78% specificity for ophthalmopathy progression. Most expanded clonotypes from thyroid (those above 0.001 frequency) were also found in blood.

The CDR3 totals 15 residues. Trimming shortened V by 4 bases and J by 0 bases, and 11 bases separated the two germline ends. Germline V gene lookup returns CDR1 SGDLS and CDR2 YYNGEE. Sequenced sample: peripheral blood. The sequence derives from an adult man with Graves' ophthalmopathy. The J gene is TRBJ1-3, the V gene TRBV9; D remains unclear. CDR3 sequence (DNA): TGTGCCAGCAGCTCCGGACGGTACTCTGGAAACACCATATATTTT. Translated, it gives CASSSGRYSGNTIYF.